The 24 T cell receptor beta chains given below trace back to one sample, sequenced in a study of PD-1 blockade in classical Hodgkin lymphoma. Exposure to brentuximab vedotin varied, and each patient had relapsed following autologous stem cell transplantation. Profiling relied on immunoSEQ multiplex PCR, and the TCRdb table lists in-frame clones only, not all of them. The data contain about 75,000 clones, 85% to 95% of them seen just once; the ten biggest clones take up about 7.8%. The sample was peripheral blood mononuclear cells (PBMCs), taken at baseline. Source of these receptors: a human donor with classical Hodgkin lymphoma.

The rearrangement uses TRBV5-8 and TRBJ2-5, with D uncertain. This CDR3 has 12 residues. The germline gives CDR1 SGHTS, CDR2 YDEGEE. Trimming left V 5 bases short and J 1 base short, with 6 bases between. DNA of the CDR3: TGTGCCAGCAGGGGGTCCCAAGAGACCCAGTACTTC. This codes for CASRGSQETQYF.

This chain uses TRBV19 with TRBJ1-1; 7 bases are a match to TRBD1. V lost 1 base to trimming and J lost 0 bases; unmatched junction nucleotides: 5. Germline V lookup: CDR1 LNHDA, CDR2 SQIVND (reference sequence). The CDR3 covers 16 residues. CDR3 protein: CASSIVPGQLNTEAFF. The CDR3 nucleotides are TGTGCCAGTAGTATAGTACCGGGACAGTTGAACACTGAAGCTTTCTTT.

V and J are TRBV30 and TRBJ1-3; 7 nucleotides agree with TRBD1. The CDR3 contains 15 residues. Germline values: CDR1 GTSNPN, CDR2 SVGIG (reference sequence). V lost 6 bases to trimming and J lost 0 bases; unmatched junction nucleotides: 8. The chain's CDR3 is CACQGGLLSGNTIYF. The CDR3 nucleotides are TGTGCCTGCCAGGGGGGGCTACTCTCTGGAAACACCATATATTTT. The variable domain in full, with the rest retrieved from reference TRBV30 and TRBJ1-3, is SQTIHQWPATLVQPVGSPLSLECTVEGTSNPNLYWYRQAAGRGLQLLFYSVGIGQISSEVPQNLSASRPQDRQFILSSKKLLLSDSGFYLCACQGGLLSGNTIYFGEGSWLTVV.

The chain links TRBV5-8 to TRBJ2-3; 9 bases line up with TRBD1. CDR3 size: 15 residues. Losses at the gene ends were 5 bases for V and 2 bases for J; bases not matched to a gene: 6. Germline V gives CDR1 SGHTS, CDR2 YDEGEE. The CDR3 region is CASRPRTGVTDTQYF. In DNA, the CDR3 is TGTGCCAGCAGACCGAGGACAGGGGTCACAGATACGCAGTATTTT.

The CDR3 nucleotides are TGTGCCAGTAGTAATCCGGGACAGGGGGACAATCAGCCCCAGCATTTT. Translating gives CASSNPGQGDNQPQHF. The chain has TRBV19 and TRBJ1-5, with 11 bases fitting TRBD1. CDR3 length: 16 amino acids. Germline CDR1 reads LNHDA; CDR2 reads SQIVND (reference sequence). V shed 4 bases and J 3 bases; nucleotides not matched to a gene: 5.

The CDR3 spells CASSFGTSGRGTYEQYF. In DNA, the CDR3 is TGTGCCAGCAGCTTCGGGACTAGCGGGAGGGGAACCTACGAGCAGTACTTC. The rearrangement links TRBV5-4 to TRBJ2-7; 16 bases line up with TRBD2. Trimming at V came to 2 bases and at J to 2 bases, leaving 4 bases not matched to a gene. Germline V lookup: CDR1 SGHNT, CDR2 YYREEE (reference sequence). This CDR3 region has 17 residues.

The chain joins TRBV6-5 to TRBJ1-1; no definite D call. The V end was cut by 6 bases, the J end by 5 bases, with 7 bases between. The CDR3 is 11 amino acids. Per germline, CDR1 MNHEY and CDR2 SVGAGI. Here the CDR3 reads CASRQSTEAFF. CDR3 DNA sequence: TGTGCCAGCAGACAGAGTACTGAAGCTTTCTTT.

The chain recombines TRBV6-5 with TRBJ2-7, with 14 positions matching TRBD2. The CDR3 contains 15 residues. Trimming removed 6 bases from V and 7 bases from J; junction bases left unmatched: 8. Germline CDR1 is MNHEY and CDR2 is SVGAGI. CDR3: CASSRGTSGSKEQYF. CDR3 in DNA: TGTGCCAGCAGCCGAGGGACTAGCGGGAGTAAGGAGCAGTACTTC.

The chain joins TRBV5-5 to TRBJ1-1; D is uncertain. Deletions cut 0 bases from V and 3 bases from J, with 12 bases between. This CDR3 is built from 15 residues. CDR1 SGHKS and CDR2 YYEKEE come from the germline V gene (reference sequence). This CDR3 is CASSLDPGGYTEAFF. In DNA, the CDR3 is TGTGCCAGCAGCTTGGACCCGGGTGGGTACACTGAAGCTTTCTTT.

In its sample, this clone was seen once. V gene TRBV28 combines with J gene TRBJ2-7, with 8 bases aligning to TRBD2. Germline assignment: CDR1 MDHEN and CDR2 SYDVKM. Losses at the gene ends were 3 bases for V and 3 bases for J; bases not matched to a gene: 4. The CDR3 runs 14 residues. DNA for the CDR3: TGTGCCAGCAGTTTTCCCGGGAGGGACTACGAGCAGTACTTC. This codes for CASSFPGRDYEQYF.

The chain joins TRBV6-6 to TRBJ1-2; 10 nucleotides agree with TRBD1. Germline V gene data show CDR1 as MNHNY and CDR2 as SVGAGI (reference sequence). J lost 8 bases, V lost 5 bases, and 8 bases had no gene match. The CDR3 contains 14 residues. CDR3 bases: TGTGCCAGCAGTAGAGACAGGGGGCAAGGGGGCTACACCTTC. Translating it yields CASSRDRGQGGYTF.

The gene calls are TRBV28 and TRBJ2-1, with 7 bases fitting TRBD2. Germline loops: CDR1 MDHEN, CDR2 SYDVKM. J gave up 0 bases and V 6 bases, and 8 bases lay outside the gene matches. The CDR3 has 16 residues. CDR3 nucleotides: TGTGCCAGCAGCCTATGGGGGGGACCCTCCTACAATGAGCAGTTCTTC. This encodes CASSLWGGPSYNEQFF.

This chain joins TRBV7-2 and TRBJ2-3; D is possibly TRBD1 (5 bases). V was cut by 3 bases and J by 2 bases, with 12 bases left in between. The CDR3 consists of 15 residues. Germline lookup yields CDR1 SGHTA and CDR2 FQGNSA. The CDR3 DNA sequence: TGTGCCAGCAGCTTTACTGGGGCGGACACAGATACGCAGTATTTT. This translates into CASSFTGADTDTQYF. The variable domain in full, with the rest retrieved from reference TRBV7-2 and TRBJ2-3, is GAGVSQSPSNKVTEKGKDVELRCDPISGHTALYWYRQSLGQGLEFLIYFQGNSAPDKSGLPSDRFSAERTGGSVSTLTIQRTQQEDSAVYLCASSFTGADTDTQYFGPGTRLTVL.

The chain uses TRBV29-1 and TRBJ2-7; 7 nucleotides match TRBD1. This CDR3 region has 14 residues. The germline gives CDR1 SQVTM, CDR2 ANQGSEA. The trim removed 3 bases at V and 1 base at J, leaving 6 bases unmatched. CDR3 nucleotide sequence: TGCAGCGTTGATTTGGGGACAGATTCCTACGAGCAGTACTTC. It specifies CSVDLGTDSYEQYF.

The chain links TRBV10-3 to TRBJ2-2; D is possibly TRBD2 (6 bases). V was clipped by 7 bases and J by 0 bases, with 12 bases between them. The CDR3 has 15 residues. Germline V gene lookup returns CDR1 ENHRY and CDR2 SYGVKD. CDR3 amino acids: CAITEGSPNTGELFF. CDR3 DNA: TGTGCCATCACGGAGGGGTCCCCGAACACCGGGGAGCTGTTTTTT.

The rearrangement joins TRBV11-3 to TRBJ1-3; a possible D gene is TRBD1 (6 bases). The V end lost 3 bases, the J end lost 7 bases, and 22 bases lay between the germline ends. The CDR3 consists of 17 residues. Germline V gene data show CDR1 as SGHNT and CDR2 as YENEEA. In DNA, the CDR3 is TGTGCCAGCAGCTTGATTCGACAGGACCTCTGGAGGAACACCATATATTTT. This gives the protein CASSLIRQDLWRNTIYF.

The chain carries TRBV7-2 and TRBJ2-7; no firm D call. Germline lookup yields CDR1 SGHTA and CDR2 FQGNSA. The ends were cut back, 1 base at V and 0 bases at J, with 7 bases in the middle. The CDR3 spans 14 residues. This chain's CDR3 is CASSLGVYSYEQYF. The CDR3 DNA follows: TGTGCCAGCAGCTTAGGTGTCTACTCCTACGAGCAGTACTTC.

The CDR3 bases are TGTGCCAGCAGCTTACCCCCGGGCACAGATACGCAGTATTTT. Translation: CASSLPPGTDTQYF. The rearrangement uses TRBV7-3 and TRBJ2-3, with D uncertain. This CDR3 contains 14 residues. The V gene lost 2 bases and the J gene lost 1 base, with 7 bases spanning the gap. Germline V gives CDR1 SGHTA, CDR2 FQGTGA.

The rearrangement uses TRBV7-3 and TRBJ2-1, with 9 bases matching TRBD1. From germline, CDR1 is SGHTA and CDR2 FQGTGA. V was pared by 1 base and J by 5 bases, with 3 bases of the junction left unmatched. This CDR3 has 15 residues. This CDR3 reads CASSLMGQGDNEQFF. The CDR3 DNA is TGTGCCAGCAGCTTAATGGGACAGGGCGACAATGAGCAGTTCTTC.

The chain's CDR3 is CASSQDLIEQFF. The CDR3 DNA is TGTGCCAGCAGCCAAGACCTTATTGAGCAGTTCTTC. The J gene is TRBJ2-1, the V gene TRBV4-2; no definite D call. The CDR3 is 12 amino acids. CDR1 is LGHNA, CDR2 YNFKEQ, per germline. The V end lost 0 bases, the J end lost 9 bases, and 6 bases lay between the germline ends.

Comments on this clone: This CDR3 is also generated by other DNA sequences in the sample. The V gene is TRBV2, the J gene TRBJ2-2; TRBD2 aligns across 10 bases. The length of the CDR3 is 15 residues. Germline values: CDR1 SNHLY, CDR2 FYNNEI. The V and J ends lost 2 bases and 6 bases, in that order; junction bases with no gene match: 3. The chain's CDR3 is CASSELAGVSGELFF. The CDR3 nucleotides are TGTGCCAGCAGTGAACTAGCGGGAGTATCCGGGGAGCTGTTTTTT.

This chain connects TRBV6-5 to TRBJ2-2; D perhaps matches TRBD1 (5 bases). Trimming stripped 2 bases from V and 5 bases from J, with 15 bases between. The germline CDR1 and CDR2 sequences are MNHEY and SVGAGI. CDR3 size: 16 residues. The CDR3 region is CASSYQAGQHTGELFF. The CDR3 region has the DNA TGTGCCAGCAGTTACCAGGCAGGGCAGCATACCGGGGAGCTGTTTTTT.

This chain's CDR3 is CAWSVRKGVGDEQFF. In DNA form, the CDR3 reads TGTGCCTGGAGTGTACGTAAGGGGGTAGGAGATGAGCAGTTCTTC. This chain joins TRBV30 and TRBJ2-1, with D perhaps TRBD1 (6 bases). Trimming removed 0 bases at V and 8 bases at J, with 17 bases between. Germline CDR1 and CDR2: GTSNPN and SVGIG (reference sequence). The CDR3 spans 15 residues.

V is TRBV7-9 and J is TRBJ2-2; D is unresolved. The ends were cut back, 7 bases at V and 6 bases at J, with 6 bases in the middle. Germline V gene lookup returns CDR1 SEHNR and CDR2 FQNEAQ (reference sequence). This CDR3 is built from 11 residues. The CDR3 DNA reads as TGTGCCAGCACTCACTCCGGGGAGCTGTTTTTT. Residues: CASTHSGELFF.